This is a list of T cell receptor beta chains from one sample in a study of shared clonotypes between healthy human individuals. Generated by immunoSEQ multiplex PCR, the TCRdb table keeps only in-frame clones and is missing some. The sample yields about 1.5 million clones, around 98% seen once. Sequenced input: naive CD4+ T cells sorted from blood. The receptors shown here come from a man aged 30-40 years in good health. Both conserved end residues are part of each CDR3. Fields, in order: CDR3 protein, CDR3 DNA, V gene, D gene, J gene, clone size. A D gene is named only where the DNA matches it firmly. Rows give clone size only sometimes, using once, few, many, or a class for an expanded clone.

CDR3 protein: CSGSPGETQYF; CDR3 DNA: TGCAGTGGCTCTCCGGGGGAGACCCAGTACTTC; V gene: TRBV20-1; D gene: .; J gene: TRBJ2-5; clone size: once
CDR3 protein: CASSQSGSGQYF; CDR3 DNA: TGTGCCAGCAGTCAATCAGGGTCTGGGCAGTACTTC; V gene: TRBV28; D gene: .; J gene: TRBJ2-7; clone size: .
CDR3 protein: CASSLAFFVGDEQYF; CDR3 DNA: TGCGCCAGCAGCTTGGCCTTCTTTGTCGGTGACGAGCAGTACTTC; V gene: TRBV5-1; D gene: .; J gene: TRBJ2-7; clone size: .
CDR3 protein: CSVGVAGGVNIQYF; CDR3 DNA: TGCAGCGTTGGAGTAGCGGGAGGGGTAAACATTCAGTACTTC; V gene: TRBV29-1; D gene: TRBD2; J gene: TRBJ2-4; clone size: .
CDR3 protein: CASSLFGLAGDGSYNEQFF; CDR3 DNA: TGTGCCAGCAGCTTGTTTGGACTAGCGGGAGATGGCTCCTACAATGAGCAGTTCTTC; V gene: TRBV5-6; D gene: TRBD2; J gene: TRBJ2-1; clone size: .
CDR3 protein: CSARSAGAGYEQYF; CDR3 DNA: TGCAGCGCCCGATCAGCGGGAGCAGGCTACGAGCAGTACTTC; V gene: TRBV29-1; D gene: TRBD2; J gene: TRBJ2-7; clone size: .
CDR3 protein: CASSVASGSNYEQYF; CDR3 DNA: TGTGCCAGCAGCGTAGCGTCAGGTTCAAACTACGAGCAGTACTTC; V gene: TRBV9; D gene: .; J gene: TRBJ2-7; clone size: .
CDR3 protein: CASSYTGVFDNEQFF; CDR3 DNA: TGTGCCAGCAGTTACACAGGGGTTTTCGACAATGAGCAGTTCTTC; V gene: TRBV6-5; D gene: TRBD1; J gene: TRBJ2-1; clone size: .
CDR3 protein: CASSLGLGSEETQYF; CDR3 DNA: TGCGCCAGCAGCTTGGGACTAGGGTCCGAAGAGACCCAGTACTTC; V gene: TRBV5-1; D gene: .; J gene: TRBJ2-5; clone size: .
CDR3 protein: CASSPQGGEQYF; CDR3 DNA: TGTGCCAGCAGCCCTCAGGGGGGCGAGCAGTACTTC; V gene: TRBV7-7; D gene: .; J gene: TRBJ2-7; clone size: .
CDR3 protein: CASTPTRTVANTGELFF; CDR3 DNA: TGTGCCAGCACCCCAACCAGAACAGTCGCGAACACCGGGGAGCTGTTTTTT; V gene: TRBV9; D gene: .; J gene: TRBJ2-2; clone size: .
CDR3 protein: CASSVATRARGGTGELFF; CDR3 DNA: TGTGCCAGCAGCGTAGCCACTCGGGCTAGAGGTGGAACCGGGGAGCTGTTTTTT; V gene: TRBV9; D gene: .; J gene: TRBJ2-2; clone size: .
CDR3 protein: CASSAGYSGNTIYF; CDR3 DNA: TGTGCCAGCAGTGCAGGTTACTCTGGAAACACCATATATTTT; V gene: TRBV2; D gene: .; J gene: TRBJ1-3; clone size: .
CDR3 protein: CASSTNRDYEQFF; CDR3 DNA: TGTGCCAGCAGTACAAACCGGGACTATGAGCAGTTCTTC; V gene: TRBV27; D gene: .; J gene: TRBJ2-1; clone size: .
CDR3 protein: CASSPPAGASYEQYF; CDR3 DNA: TGTGCCAGCTCACCACCCGCTGGGGCCTCCTACGAGCAGTACTTC; V gene: TRBV18; D gene: .; J gene: TRBJ2-7; clone size: .
CDR3 protein: CASSPGRAATGELFF; CDR3 DNA: TGTGCCAGCAGCCCAGGGAGGGCCGCCACCGGGGAGCTGTTTTTT; V gene: TRBV11-2; D gene: TRBD2; J gene: TRBJ2-2; clone size: .
CDR3 protein: CASTLQGDKFSYEQYF; CDR3 DNA: TGTGCCAGTACCCTTCAGGGGGACAAATTCTCCTACGAGCAGTACTTC; V gene: TRBV2; D gene: TRBD1; J gene: TRBJ2-7; clone size: .
CDR3 protein: CSAKTLQGFSTDTQYF; CDR3 DNA: TGCAGCGCTAAAACCCTACAGGGATTTAGCACAGATACGCAGTATTTT; V gene: TRBV29-1; D gene: .; J gene: TRBJ2-3; clone size: .
CDR3 protein: CASSYEGAPYYGYTF; CDR3 DNA: TGTGCCAGCAGTTACGAAGGGGCGCCTTACTATGGCTACACCTTC; V gene: TRBV6-5; D gene: .; J gene: TRBJ1-2; clone size: .
CDR3 protein: CASSYPPQGTGELFF; CDR3 DNA: TGTGCCAGCAGTTACCCCCCCCAGGGGACCGGGGAGCTGTTTTTT; V gene: TRBV6-5; D gene: .; J gene: TRBJ2-2; clone size: .
CDR3 protein: CASSSDRARYEQYF; CDR3 DNA: TGCGCCAGCAGCTCGGACAGGGCCAGGTACGAGCAGTACTTC; V gene: TRBV5-1; D gene: TRBD1; J gene: TRBJ2-7; clone size: .
CDR3 protein: CASSSGGGGNQPQHF; CDR3 DNA: TGTGCCAGCAGCTCAGGGGGCGGGGGCAATCAGCCCCAGCATTTT; V gene: TRBV6-5; D gene: TRBD1; J gene: TRBJ1-5; clone size: .
CDR3 protein: CAIRKKTGANYEQYF; CDR3 DNA: TGTGCCATCAGGAAGAAGACAGGGGCAAACTACGAGCAGTACTTC; V gene: TRBV10-3; D gene: TRBD1; J gene: TRBJ2-7; clone size: .
CDR3 protein: CASREGVMNTEAFF; CDR3 DNA: TGTGCCAGCAGGGAGGGGGTTATGAACACTGAAGCTTTCTTT; V gene: TRBV28; D gene: .; J gene: TRBJ1-1; clone size: once
CDR3 protein: CASSTPVQPQHF; CDR3 DNA: TGTGCCAGCAGCACCCCTGTTCAGCCCCAGCATTTT; V gene: TRBV28; D gene: .; J gene: TRBJ1-5; clone size: .
CDR3 protein: CASSLRVPGQIYGYTF; CDR3 DNA: TGTGCCAGCAGTTTACGGGTCCCCGGCCAGATCTATGGCTACACCTTC; V gene: TRBV27; D gene: .; J gene: TRBJ1-2; clone size: .
CDR3 protein: CASSRRGHGLAVNNEQFF; CDR3 DNA: TGTGCCAGCAGCCGAAGGGGTCACGGACTAGCGGTGAACAATGAGCAGTTCTTC; V gene: TRBV7-2; D gene: TRBD2; J gene: TRBJ2-1; clone size: once